This T cell receptor (beta chain) was recorded in a study of T cell repertoires in cytomegalovirus infection. Study summary: CMV infection together with matching HLA type was indicated by public TCR beta signatures.

This clonotype occurred many times. The antigen is unknown. General study results and limits: People with CMV and the relevant HLA were identified by cumulative public TCR beta family frequency. CMV-specific TCR beta clonotypes restricted by HLA-C dominated the ex vivo response.

This CDR3 comprises 16 residues. V gave up 2 bases and J gave up 5 bases; unmatched junction bases: 8. The germline V gene has CDR1 SEHNR and CDR2 FQNEAQ (reference sequence). TCRdb called the reads again in MiXCR, with one record for every CDR3 protein. Here the sample spans a few hundred thousand distinct CDR3 sequences, 15% to 20% being singletons. The source of this sequence is a human donor in good health (CMV status not recorded). Some clones in this sample may be carry-over from other donors' samples. The sequencing sample was made of PBMCs. This chain links TRBV7-9 with TRBJ2-3; TRBD2 matches 9 bases. DNA for the CDR3: TGTGCCAGCAGCTTAAGAGCGGGGGGCGATCGAGATACGCAGTATTTT. This encodes CASSLRAGGDRDTQYF.